Each of the 7 T cell receptor beta chains below was sequenced from the same sample in a study of CD8 T cells in ankylosing spondylitis. TCRdb analysed the 5' RACE reads with MiXCR anew, one entry per CDR3 protein. Of around 180,000 distinct CDR3 sequences detected, around 13% appear once; the ten largest clones hold approximately 11%. The sample consisted of blood, either unsorted or a sorted T cell fraction (not recorded which). The receptors here all came from a female donor with ankylosing spondylitis or in good health (not recorded which).

Many counts were recorded for this clonotype. V usage is TRBV12-3 or TRBV12-4 and J usage is TRBJ2-1; 7 bases fit TRBD1. CDR3 size: 18 residues. The V and J ends lost 5 bases and 0 bases, in that order; junction bases with no gene match: 13. The CDR3 coding sequence is TGTGCCAGCAGTCCGGGACAGCCAAGGGTAACCTCCTACAATGAGCAGTTCTTC. Translating it yields CASSPGQPRVTSYNEQFF.

This clonotype was observed many times. CDR3 nucleotide sequence: TGTGCCATCAGACCCACTGGCGGGAGCGTTTCTGAGCAGTTCTTC. Amino acid sequence: CAIRPTGGSVSEQFF. This chain links TRBV10-3 with TRBJ2-1; 7 nucleotides line up with TRBD2. V was clipped by 6 bases and J by 9 bases; unmatched bases: 14. Germline-derived CDR1 and CDR2 are ENHRY and SYGVKD. The CDR3 is made up of 15 amino acids.

This chain joins TRBV3-1 and TRBJ2-1, with TRBD2 identical over 7 bases. This CDR3 has 17 amino acids. V was pared by 0 bases and J by 8 bases, with 13 bases of the junction left unmatched. Germline CDR1 and CDR2: LGHDT and YNNKEL (reference sequence). CDR3 amino acids: CASSQDWAGGRRYEQFF. In DNA form, the CDR3 reads TGTGCCAGCAGCCAAGATTGGGCGGGCGGGAGACGATATGAGCAGTTCTTC.

There are many counts of this clonotype. V is TRBV27 and J is TRBJ2-5; D gene ambiguous. V shed 2 bases and J shed 4 bases, with 14 bases lying between them. Germline-derived CDR1 and CDR2 are MNHEY and SMNVEV (reference sequence). This CDR3 is built from 15 residues. CDR3 region: CASSLTIEGRETQYF. The CDR3 DNA follows: TGTGCCAGCAGTTTAACAATAGAAGGTAGAGAGACCCAGTACTTC.

This clonotype was recorded many times. This rearrangement joins TRBV7-3 to TRBJ2-7; TRBD1 is a possible D gene (7 bases). The CDR3 has 14 residues. CDR1 is SGHTA, CDR2 FQGTGA, per germline. Trimming removed 5 bases at V and 6 bases at J, with 17 bases between. The CDR3 loop is CASSPQAGGGEQYF. The CDR3 DNA follows: TGTGCCAGCAGCCCCCAAGCAGGGGGAGGCGAGCAGTACTTC.

This chain connects TRBV20-1 to TRBJ1-1; D is undetermined. The length of the CDR3 is 13 residues. The ends were cut back, 6 bases at V and 3 bases at J, with 14 bases in the middle. Germline CDR1 DFQATT, CDR2 SNEGSKA (reference sequence). CDR3 coding DNA: TGCAGTGCCCCGATCGATGCGTACACTGAAGCTTTCTTT. This gives the protein CSAPIDAYTEAFF.

V and J are TRBV9 and TRBJ2-7, with no clear D. Trimming removed 1 base from V and 2 bases from J, with 13 bases in between. CDR1 and CDR2 from the germline V gene are SGDLS and YYNGEE. The CDR3 consists of 15 residues. The CDR3 DNA is TGTGCCAGCAGCGTATCAACGGGCAACACCTACGAGCAGTACTTC. It translates to CASSVSTGNTYEQYF. Full variable domain (rest looked up from reference TRBV9 and TRBJ2-7): DSGVTQTPKHLITATGQRVTLRCSPRSGDLSVYWYQQSLDQGLQFLIQYYNGEERAKGNILERFSAQQFPDLHSELNLSSLELGDSALYFCASSVSTGNTYEQYFGPGTRLTVT.